The clone carrying this T cell receptor beta chain was detected only a few times. The antigen is undetermined. The sample comes from a study of T cells in Graves' hyperthyroidism and ophthalmopathy. Germline loops: CDR1 SNHLY, CDR2 FYNNEI. This CDR3 contains 15 residues. The V end was cut by 6 bases, the J end by 6 bases, with 20 bases between. RNA transcripts served as the template for amplifying TCR beta CDR3 regions. HTBI primers were the set used in a first-round RT-PCR of the TCR CDR3. Using its own MiXCR run on the multiplex PCR reads, TCRdb lists one record per CDR3 protein. The table lists almost 500,000 distinct CDR3 sequences, roughly 23% of them singletons. Ophthalmopathy cases scored 3 or more on the Clinical Activity Score and 4 or more on NOSPECS grade, with duration below 3 months. Reasons for excluding patients were uncontrolled infection, other autoimmune disease, pregnancy or lactation.

Study-level results: Among clonotypes expanded in thyroid above 0.001, most were also found in blood.

The clonotype comes from a woman aged 70-85 years with Graves' ophthalmopathy. V gene TRBV2 combines with J gene TRBJ1-2, with a tentative D call TRBD1 (6 bases). Sequenced sample: blood. The CDR3 loop is CASSDKGGPRDGYTF. CDR3 DNA sequence: TGTGCCAGCAGCGACAAAGGGGGGCCCAGGGATGGCTACACCTTC.